Below, one T cell receptor beta chain is given with its context. Antigen: not known. Germline values: CDR1 MDHEN, CDR2 SYDVKM. The CDR3 extends over 13 amino acids. V lost 3 bases to trimming and J lost 7 bases, with 12 bases between them. The sample originates from a study of cytomegalovirus exposure and HLA in healthy donors. Primers for the PCR totalled 60 Vbeta and 13 Jbeta. The table came from immunoSEQ multiplex PCR; TCRdb's copy has only in-frame clones and leaves some out. The sample shows about 190,000 clones, around 82% of them seen only once. Overall study results and limits: More clonal expansion characterized HLA-associated TCR beta chains than equally common others in a later analysis. 87-base-pair reads could not separate some V segments, including TRBV6-2 and TRBV6-3. What a later analysis reportedly showed was that an Asian-associated ancestry cluster had fewer N-insertions than the roughly 670-donor mean. Likely technical artifact: a cluster of highly shared sequence variants.

V usage is TRBV28 and J usage is TRBJ1-2; unclear D gene. The clonotype originates from a boy between 10 and 17 years old in good health and CMV-seronegative. The specimen sequenced was PBMCs. In DNA, the CDR3 is TGTGCCAGCAGTTTCAGGTCTCGTTTTGGCTACACCTTC. Protein sequence: CASSFRSRFGYTF.